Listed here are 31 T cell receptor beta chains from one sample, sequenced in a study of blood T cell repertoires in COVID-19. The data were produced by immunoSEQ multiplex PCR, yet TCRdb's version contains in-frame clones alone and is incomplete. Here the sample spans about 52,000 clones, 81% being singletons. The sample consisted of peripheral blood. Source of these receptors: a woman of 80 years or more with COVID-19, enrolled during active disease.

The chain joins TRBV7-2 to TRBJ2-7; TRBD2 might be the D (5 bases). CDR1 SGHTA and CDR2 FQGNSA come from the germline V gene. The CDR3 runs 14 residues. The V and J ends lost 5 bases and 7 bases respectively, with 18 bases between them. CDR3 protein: CASSPRIGSGEQYF. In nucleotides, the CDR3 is TGTGCCAGCAGCCCCCGGATTGGCTCGGGGGAGCAGTACTTC.

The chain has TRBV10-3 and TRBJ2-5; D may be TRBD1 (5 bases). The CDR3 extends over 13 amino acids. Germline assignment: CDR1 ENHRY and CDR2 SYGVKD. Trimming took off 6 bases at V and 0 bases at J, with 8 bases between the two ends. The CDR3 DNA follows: TGTGCCATCAGAGGGGCTAACCAAGAGACCCAGTACTTC. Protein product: CAIRGANQETQYF.

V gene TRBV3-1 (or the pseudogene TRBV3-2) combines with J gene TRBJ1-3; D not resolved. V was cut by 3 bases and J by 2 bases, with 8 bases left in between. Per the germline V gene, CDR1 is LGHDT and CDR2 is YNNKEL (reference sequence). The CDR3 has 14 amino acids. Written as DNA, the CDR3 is TGTGCCAGCAGCCAGTTAGAGACTGGAAACACCATATATTTT. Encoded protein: CASSQLETGNTIYF.

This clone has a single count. CDR3 coding DNA: TGTGCCAGCAGCTTAACGGAACAGGGGATTCGGGAGCAGTACTTC. It codes for CASSLTEQGIREQYF. The J gene is TRBJ2-7, the V gene TRBV7-9; 7 bases fit TRBD1. This CDR3 has 15 amino acids. From germline, CDR1 is SEHNR and CDR2 FQNEAQ (reference sequence). Unmatched junction bases numbered 11, after V lost 2 bases and J lost 7 bases.

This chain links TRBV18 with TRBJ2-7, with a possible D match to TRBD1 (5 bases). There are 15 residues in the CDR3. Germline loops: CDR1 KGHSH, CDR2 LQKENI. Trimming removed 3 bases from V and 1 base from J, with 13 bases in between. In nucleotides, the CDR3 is TGTGCCAGCTCACCGGGCAGGGCCCTTTCCTACGAGCAGTACTTC. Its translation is CASSPGRALSYEQYF.

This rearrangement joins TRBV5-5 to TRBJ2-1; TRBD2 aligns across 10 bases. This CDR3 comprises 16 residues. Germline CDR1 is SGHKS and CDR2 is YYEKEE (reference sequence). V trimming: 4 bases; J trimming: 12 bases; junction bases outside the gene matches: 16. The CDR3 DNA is TGTGCCAGCAGCGTGCCCGGGACTAGCGCTTTACAAGGGCAGTTCTTC. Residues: CASSVPGTSALQGQFF.

The CDR3 reads CASSWGGQETQYF. The CDR3, as DNA: TGTGCCAGCAGTTGGGGGGGACAAGAGACCCAGTACTTC. The rearrangement joins TRBV27 to TRBJ2-5; 7 positions match TRBD2. This CDR3 is built from 13 residues. Germline CDR1 and CDR2: MNHEY and SMNVEV (reference sequence). The J segment lost 2 bases and the V segment lost 4 bases, leaving 1 base of the junction unmatched.

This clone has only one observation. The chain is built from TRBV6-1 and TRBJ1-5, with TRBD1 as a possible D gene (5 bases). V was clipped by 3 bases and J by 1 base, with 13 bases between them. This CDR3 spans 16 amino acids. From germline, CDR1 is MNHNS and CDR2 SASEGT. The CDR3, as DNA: TGTGCCAGCAGTGACCTAGTTGGGGGGAGCAATCAGCCCCAGCATTTT. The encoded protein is CASSDLVGGSNQPQHF.

The CDR3 DNA sequence: TGTGCCAGTAGTATGAGCACCCTAAGCACAGATACGCAGTATTTT. As protein: CASSMSTLSTDTQYF. This chain links TRBV19 with TRBJ2-3; D is uncertain. V gave up 3 bases and J gave up 0 bases, with 10 bases separating them. Germline CDR1 LNHDA, CDR2 SQIVND (reference sequence). The CDR3 runs to 15 residues.

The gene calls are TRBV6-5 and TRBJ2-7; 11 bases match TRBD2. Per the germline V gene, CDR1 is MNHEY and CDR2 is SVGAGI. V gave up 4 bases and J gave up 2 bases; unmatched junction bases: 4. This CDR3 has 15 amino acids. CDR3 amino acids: CASSSIAGGTYEQYF. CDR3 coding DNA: TGTGCCAGCAGTTCTATAGCGGGAGGGACCTACGAGCAGTACTTC.

CDR3 DNA: TGTGCCAGCAACTACAGGCCCTGCACCTCTGGGGCCAACGTCCTGACTTTC. It yields the protein CASNYRPCTSGANVLTF. The V gene is TRBV6-4, the J gene TRBJ2-6, with D perhaps matching TRBD1 (5 bases). Between the trimmed V and J ends, which lost 7 bases and 0 bases, there was a span of 16 bases. Germline V gene data show CDR1 as MRHNA and CDR2 as SNTAGT. The CDR3 spans 17 residues.

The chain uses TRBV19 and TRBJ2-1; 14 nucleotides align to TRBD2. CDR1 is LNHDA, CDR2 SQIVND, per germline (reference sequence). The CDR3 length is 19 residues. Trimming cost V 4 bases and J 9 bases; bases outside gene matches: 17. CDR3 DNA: TGTGCCAGTAGTAGATTCCCGGGACTAGCGGGAGTTTCACACCTTGAGCAGTTCTTC. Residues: CASSRFPGLAGVSHLEQFF.

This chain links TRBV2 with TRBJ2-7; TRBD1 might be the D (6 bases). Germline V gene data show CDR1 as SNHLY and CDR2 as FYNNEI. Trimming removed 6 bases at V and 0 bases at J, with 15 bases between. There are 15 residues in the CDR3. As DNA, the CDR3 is TGTGCCAGCAGGCCTGACAGGCCTTACTCCTACGAGCAGTACTTC. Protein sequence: CASRPDRPYSYEQYF.

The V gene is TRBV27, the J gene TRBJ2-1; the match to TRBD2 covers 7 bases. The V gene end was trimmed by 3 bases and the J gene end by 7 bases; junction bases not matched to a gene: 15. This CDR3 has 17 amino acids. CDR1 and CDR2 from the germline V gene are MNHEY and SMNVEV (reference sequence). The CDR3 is CASSLDKLAGVLNEQFF. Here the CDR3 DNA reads TGTGCCAGCAGTTTGGACAAGTTGGCGGGAGTGCTTAATGAGCAGTTCTTC.

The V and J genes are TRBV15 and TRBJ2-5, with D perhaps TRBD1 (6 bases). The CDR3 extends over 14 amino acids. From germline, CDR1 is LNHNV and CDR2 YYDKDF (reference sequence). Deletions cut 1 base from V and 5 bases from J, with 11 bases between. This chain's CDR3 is CATSRGTAEETQYF. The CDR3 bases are TGTGCCACCAGCAGAGGGACAGCCGAGGAGACCCAGTACTTC.

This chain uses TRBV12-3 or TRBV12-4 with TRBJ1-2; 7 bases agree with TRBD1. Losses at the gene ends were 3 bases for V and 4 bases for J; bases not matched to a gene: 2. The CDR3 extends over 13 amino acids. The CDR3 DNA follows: TGTGCCAGCAGTTTGGGGACAGTCTATGGCTACACCTTC. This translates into CASSLGTVYGYTF.

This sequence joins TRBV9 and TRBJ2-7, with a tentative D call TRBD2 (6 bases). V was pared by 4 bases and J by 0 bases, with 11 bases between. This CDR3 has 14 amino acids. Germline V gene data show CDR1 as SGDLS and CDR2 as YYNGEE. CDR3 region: CASSRLANSYEQYF. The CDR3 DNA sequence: TGTGCCAGCAGCCGGCTAGCGAACTCCTACGAGCAGTACTTC.

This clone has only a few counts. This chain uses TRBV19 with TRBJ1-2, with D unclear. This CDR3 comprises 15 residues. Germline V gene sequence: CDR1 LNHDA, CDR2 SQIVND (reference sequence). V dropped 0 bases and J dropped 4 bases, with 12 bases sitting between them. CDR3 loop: CASSIEGRKLYGYTF. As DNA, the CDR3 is TGTGCCAGTAGTATAGAAGGCAGGAAACTCTATGGCTACACCTTC.

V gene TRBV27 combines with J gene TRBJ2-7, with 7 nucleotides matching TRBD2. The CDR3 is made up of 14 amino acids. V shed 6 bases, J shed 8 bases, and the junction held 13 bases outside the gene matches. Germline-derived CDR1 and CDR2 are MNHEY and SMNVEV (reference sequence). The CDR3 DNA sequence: TGTGCCAGCAGAAAAGACCGGGAGGTTGGCCAGCAGTACTTC. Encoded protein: CASRKDREVGQQYF.

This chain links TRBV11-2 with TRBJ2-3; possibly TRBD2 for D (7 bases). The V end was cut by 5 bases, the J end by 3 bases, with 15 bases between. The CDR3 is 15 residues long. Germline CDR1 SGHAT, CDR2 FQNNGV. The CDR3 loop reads CASSLQRGATDTQYF. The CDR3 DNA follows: TGTGCCAGCAGCCTCCAACGGGGGGCTACAGATACGCAGTATTTT.

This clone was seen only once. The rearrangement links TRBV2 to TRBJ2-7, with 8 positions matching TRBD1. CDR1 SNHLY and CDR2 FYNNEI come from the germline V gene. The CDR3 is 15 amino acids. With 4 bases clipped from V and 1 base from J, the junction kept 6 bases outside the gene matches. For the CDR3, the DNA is TGTGCCAGCAGTGGAAACAGGGGGTTTTCCTACGAGCAGTACTTC. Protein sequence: CASSGNRGFSYEQYF.

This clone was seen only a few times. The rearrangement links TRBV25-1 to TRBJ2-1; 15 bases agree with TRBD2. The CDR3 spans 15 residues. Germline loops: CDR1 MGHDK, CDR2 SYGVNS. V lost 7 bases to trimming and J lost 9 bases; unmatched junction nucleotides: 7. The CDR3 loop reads CASKLGLAGGTEQFF. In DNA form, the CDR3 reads TGTGCCAGCAAACTGGGACTAGCGGGAGGCACTGAGCAGTTCTTC.

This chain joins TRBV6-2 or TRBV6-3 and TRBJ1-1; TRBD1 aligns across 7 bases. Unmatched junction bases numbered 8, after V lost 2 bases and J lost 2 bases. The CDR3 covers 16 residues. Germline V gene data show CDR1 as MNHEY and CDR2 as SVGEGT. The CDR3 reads CASSYPLTGYNTEAFF. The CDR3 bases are TGTGCCAGCAGTTACCCCCTGACAGGGTATAACACTGAAGCTTTCTTT.

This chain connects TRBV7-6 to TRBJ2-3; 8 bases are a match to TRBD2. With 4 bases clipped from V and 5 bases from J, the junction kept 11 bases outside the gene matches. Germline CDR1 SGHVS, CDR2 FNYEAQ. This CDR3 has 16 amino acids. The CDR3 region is CASSSWPGGVGDTQYF. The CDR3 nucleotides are TGTGCCAGCAGCTCCTGGCCGGGAGGGGTGGGAGATACGCAGTATTTT.

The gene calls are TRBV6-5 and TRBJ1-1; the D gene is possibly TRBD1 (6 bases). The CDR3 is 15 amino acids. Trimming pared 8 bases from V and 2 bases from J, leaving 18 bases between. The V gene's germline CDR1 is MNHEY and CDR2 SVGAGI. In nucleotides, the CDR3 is TGTGCCAGCCGGGCCCCCGGGACATCTAACACTGAAGCTTTCTTT. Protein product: CASRAPGTSNTEAFF.

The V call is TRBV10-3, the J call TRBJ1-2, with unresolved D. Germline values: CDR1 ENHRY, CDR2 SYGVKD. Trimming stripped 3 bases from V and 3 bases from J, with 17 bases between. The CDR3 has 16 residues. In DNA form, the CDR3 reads TGTGCCATCAGTGATGGTTTGTTGGGAGTAGACTATGGCTACACCTTC. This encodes CAISDGLLGVDYGYTF.

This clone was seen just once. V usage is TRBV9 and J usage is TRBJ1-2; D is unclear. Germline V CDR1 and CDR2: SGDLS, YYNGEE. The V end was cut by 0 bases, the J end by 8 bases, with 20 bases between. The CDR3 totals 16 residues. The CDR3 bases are TGTGCCAGCAGCGTAGACGAGGATCCACGAATAGCGGGCTACACCTTC. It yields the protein CASSVDEDPRIAGYTF.

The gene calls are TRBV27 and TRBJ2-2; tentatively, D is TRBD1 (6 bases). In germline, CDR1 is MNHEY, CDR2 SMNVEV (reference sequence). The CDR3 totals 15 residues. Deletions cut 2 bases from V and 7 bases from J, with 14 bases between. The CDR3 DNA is TGTGCCAGCAGTTTACACAGGGAAAAGGGCGGGGAGCTGTTTTTT. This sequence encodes CASSLHREKGGELFF.

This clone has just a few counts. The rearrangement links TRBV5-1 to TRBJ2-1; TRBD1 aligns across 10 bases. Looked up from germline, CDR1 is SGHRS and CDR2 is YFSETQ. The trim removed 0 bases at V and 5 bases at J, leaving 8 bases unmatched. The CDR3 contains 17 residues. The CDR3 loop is CASSLGTGTGEDNEQFF. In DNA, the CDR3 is TGCGCCAGCAGCTTGGGGACCGGGACAGGGGAAGACAATGAGCAGTTCTTC.

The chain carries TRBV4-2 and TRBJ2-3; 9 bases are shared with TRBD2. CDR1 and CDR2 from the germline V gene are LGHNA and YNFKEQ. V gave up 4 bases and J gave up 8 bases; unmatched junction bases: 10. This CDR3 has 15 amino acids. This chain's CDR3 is CASSRRLAVQGTQYF. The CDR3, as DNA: TGTGCCAGCAGCCGGCGACTAGCGGTCCAAGGTACGCAGTATTTT.

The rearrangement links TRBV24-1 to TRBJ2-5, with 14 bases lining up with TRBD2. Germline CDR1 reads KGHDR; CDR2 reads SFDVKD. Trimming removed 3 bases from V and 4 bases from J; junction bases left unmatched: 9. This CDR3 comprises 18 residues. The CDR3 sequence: CATSDPGLAGGEGETQYF. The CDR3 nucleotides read TGTGCCACCAGTGATCCCGGACTAGCGGGAGGAGAGGGAGAGACCCAGTACTTC.